This TCR beta chain originates from a study of T cells in Graves' hyperthyroidism and ophthalmopathy. Study observations and caveats: Among thyroid clonotypes expanded above 0.001, most also appeared in blood. From stable hyperthyroidism, ophthalmopathy was separated by a 13 V-J model.

CDR3 size: 15 residues. Germline V lookup: CDR1 DFQATT, CDR2 SNEGSKA (reference sequence). Deletions cut 1 base from V and 8 bases from J, with 18 bases between. RNA transcripts gave rise to amplified TCR beta CDR3 regions. HTBI primers were employed in a first-round RT-PCR of the TCR CDR3. TCRdb reanalysed the multiplex PCR reads using MiXCR and keeps one entry per CDR3 protein. The sample includes about 210,000 distinct CDR3 sequences, 15% to 20% of them seen just once. There are a few counts of this clonotype. As yet, its antigen is unknown. The chain has TRBV20-1 and TRBJ1-5; a weak D match, TRBD1 (6 bases). The receptor's source is a man aged 45 to 65 with Graves' hyperthyroidism. The sequencing input was blood. This chain's CDR3 is CSARGPDGGIKPQHF. The CDR3 nucleotides are TGCAGTGCTAGAGGCCCCGACGGGGGCATCAAGCCCCAGCATTTT.